Following are 24 T cell receptor beta chains from one sample sequenced in a study of T cell responses to AZD1222 COVID-19 vaccine. Sequencing used immunoSEQ multiplex PCR; TCRdb keeps in-frame clones, though not all of them. There are under 200,000 clones in the sample; around 92% occur only once, and 1% to 1.5% lies in the top ten. The specimen comprised peripheral blood, sampled on day 0 of AZD1222 vaccination. These receptors came from an adult in good health.

The J gene is TRBJ1-4, the V gene TRBV30, with D maybe TRBD1 (5 bases). The CDR3 has 17 amino acids. Between the trimmed V and J ends, which lost 2 bases and 8 bases, there was a span of 24 bases. Germline CDR1 reads GTSNPN; CDR2 reads SVGIG (reference sequence). The DNA for the CDR3 is TGTGCCTGGAGTTCGTCGGCAATCAGTGCGGCAGGGGAAAAACTGTTTTTT. Its protein is CAWSSSAISAAGEKLFF.

The chain employs TRBV11-3 and TRBJ2-1; TRBD1 might be the D (6 bases). CDR1 is SGHNT, CDR2 YENEEA, per germline. V was trimmed by 5 bases and J by 3 bases, leaving 11 bases between them. There are 14 residues in the CDR3. The CDR3 here is CASSGRTDYNEQFF. The CDR3 coding sequence is TGTGCCAGCAGCGGCAGGACAGACTACAATGAGCAGTTCTTC.

J is TRBJ2-1 and V is TRBV10-3, with unresolved D. Germline CDR1 reads ENHRY; CDR2 reads SYGVKD. V lost 0 bases and J lost 4, with 4 bases in between. The CDR3 covers 13 residues. The DNA of the CDR3 is TGTGCCATCAGTGAGTCCACATACAATGAGCAGTTCTTC. Its translation is CAISESTYNEQFF.

This clone has just one count. The chain's CDR3 is CASSRQGDYGYTF. DNA for the CDR3: TGTGCCAGCAGCCGACAGGGAGACTATGGCTACACCTTC. V usage is TRBV6-6 and J usage is TRBJ1-2; the match to TRBD1 covers 7 bases. Germline loops: CDR1 MNHNY, CDR2 SVGAGI (reference sequence). V lost 6 bases and J lost 3; bases outside the gene matches: 4. The CDR3 covers 13 residues.

This clone was detected once. The chain recombines TRBV24-1 with TRBJ2-1; TRBD1 agrees at 8 bases. This CDR3 contains 15 residues. J was trimmed by 10 bases and V by 4 bases; bases with no gene match: 11. In germline, CDR1 is KGHDR, CDR2 SFDVKD. This CDR3 is CATSDPGQGKGEQFF. The CDR3 bases are TGTGCCACCAGTGACCCCGGACAGGGAAAAGGGGAGCAGTTCTTC.

This chain uses TRBV5-4 with TRBJ2-1, with D tentatively TRBD1 or TRBD2 (6 bases each). Germline CDR1 reads SGHNT; CDR2 reads YYREEE (reference sequence). The CDR3 totals 15 residues. The germline V and J ends were trimmed by 3 bases and 8 bases, with 18 bases remaining between them. The CDR3 DNA reads TGTGCCAGCAGCTGGGACTCGACAGGTTTCGATGAGCAGTTCTTC. Protein: CASSWDSTGFDEQFF.

V is TRBV6-2 or TRBV6-3 and J is TRBJ1-6, with TRBD1 as a possible D gene (5 bases). Trimming removed 0 bases at V and 0 bases at J, with 12 bases between. CDR3 length: 18 residues. Germline CDR1 MNHEY, CDR2 SVGEGT. CDR3 DNA: TGTGCCAGCAGTTACTCGAAACAGGCAAGCTCCTATAATTCACCCCTCCACTTT. Its translation is CASSYSKQASSYNSPLHF.

The chain is built from TRBV27 and TRBJ1-4; 8 bases map to TRBD1. Germline V lookup: CDR1 MNHEY, CDR2 SMNVEV (reference sequence). CDR3 size: 16 residues. Losses at the gene ends were 1 base for V and 6 bases for J; bases not matched to a gene: 7. The CDR3 protein is CASSLWAQGGDEKLFF. In DNA form, the CDR3 reads TGTGCCAGCAGTTTATGGGCACAGGGGGGAGATGAAAAACTGTTTTTT.

The V call is TRBV19, the J call TRBJ1-5; 7 bases map to TRBD1. The V segment lost 5 bases and the J segment 1 base; nucleotides outside the gene matches: 11. Germline V gene sequence: CDR1 LNHDA, CDR2 SQIVND (reference sequence). There are 17 residues in the CDR3. This chain's CDR3 is CASSARAGGESNQPQHF. CDR3 nucleotide sequence: TGTGCCAGTAGTGCGCGAGCAGGGGGTGAGAGCAATCAGCCCCAGCATTTT.

This clone has a single count. The chain combines TRBV19 with TRBJ1-5; no firm D call. The CDR3 loop spans 13 amino acids. The V end was cut by 3 bases, the J end by 4 bases, with 7 bases between. Germline CDR1 LNHDA, CDR2 SQIVND (reference sequence). In DNA, the CDR3 is TGTGCCAGTAGTATTTCGGGGAATCAGCCCCAGCATTTT. It is translated as CASSISGNQPQHF.

The rearrangement links TRBV6-2 or TRBV6-3 to TRBJ2-1, with 14 nucleotides matching TRBD2. Trimming at V came to 0 bases and at J to 0 bases, leaving 4 bases not matched to a gene. The CDR3 length is 19 residues. Germline CDR1 and CDR2: MNHEY and SVGEGT. The CDR3 nucleotides read TGTGCCAGCAGTTACTCGACTAGCGGGGGGGTAAGCTCCTACAATGAGCAGTTCTTC. Translated: CASSYSTSGGVSSYNEQFF.

DNA for the CDR3: TGTGCCAGCAGCAGGGGGGGAGGGATAGCTTCACCCCTCCACTTT. Its translation: CASSRGGGIASPLHF. The chain is built from TRBV14 and TRBJ1-6; D perhaps matches TRBD1 (6 bases). The V end was cut by 5 bases, the J end by 9 bases, with 17 bases between. Germline V gene lookup returns CDR1 SGHDN and CDR2 FVKESK. The CDR3 extends over 15 amino acids.

This clone was picked up one time. In DNA form, the CDR3 reads TGTGCCAGCACCACCGTGACAGGGATCTCTGGAAACACCATATATTTT. It yields the protein CASTTVTGISGNTIYF. The gene calls are TRBV7-9 and TRBJ1-3; 7 bases fit TRBD1. Germline CDR1 is SEHNR and CDR2 is FQNEAQ (reference sequence). The CDR3 spans 16 residues. V shed 7 bases, J shed 0 bases, and the junction held 9 bases outside the gene matches.

For this clone: Within the sample, other DNA sequences also encode this same CDR3. This chain connects TRBV27 to TRBJ1-6; TRBD1 matches at 9 bases. Germline V gene lookup returns CDR1 MNHEY and CDR2 SMNVEV (reference sequence). V lost 5 bases and J lost 9; bases outside the gene matches: 5. The CDR3 extends over 14 amino acids. CDR3 DNA: TGTGCCAGCAGTCCCGGGACAGGGCGTTCACCCCTCCACTTT. The encoded protein is CASSPGTGRSPLHF.

V usage is TRBV14 and J usage is TRBJ2-1; D possibly uses TRBD1 or TRBD2 (6 bases each). V lost 1 base and J lost 8, with 9 bases in between. The germline CDR1 and CDR2 sequences are SGHDN and FVKESK. The CDR3 spans 13 residues. The CDR3 DNA is TGTGCCAGCAGCCAAGGGGGGGCGCATGAGCAGTTCTTC. Its protein product is CASSQGGAHEQFF.

The chain is built from TRBV3-1 (or the pseudogene TRBV3-2) and TRBJ1-5, with D perhaps TRBD1 (5 bases). The V gene lost 1 base and the J gene lost 5 bases, with 12 bases spanning the gap. Germline V gene data show CDR1 as LGHDT and CDR2 as YNNKEL (reference sequence). The CDR3 runs 15 residues. This CDR3 reads CASSQGRAWDQPQHF. The DNA of the CDR3 is TGTGCCAGCAGCCAAGGCAGGGCGTGGGATCAGCCCCAGCATTTT.

This chain uses TRBV27 with TRBJ2-2; the D is unclear. Germline V CDR1 and CDR2: MNHEY, SMNVEV (reference sequence). Trimming removed 3 bases from V and 8 bases from J, with 16 bases in between. The CDR3 sequence is 15 residues long. DNA of the CDR3: TGTGCCAGCAGTTTGCGCAGGCTCGGCACGGGGGAGCTGTTTTTT. The encoded protein is CASSLRRLGTGELFF.

V and J are TRBV7-9 and TRBJ1-2; 9 bases agree with TRBD1. V lost 5 bases and J lost 8; bases outside the gene matches: 6. This CDR3 has 13 amino acids. Per germline, CDR1 SEHNR and CDR2 FQNEAQ (reference sequence). As DNA, the CDR3 is TGTGCCAGCAGCCACACAGGGGGCGCGGGCTACACCTTC. It codes for CASSHTGGAGYTF.

The chain employs TRBV28 and TRBJ1-5; 8 bases agree with TRBD1. Germline V gives CDR1 MDHEN, CDR2 SYDVKM. V shed 7 bases and J 5 bases; nucleotides not matched to a gene: 7. This CDR3 has 14 residues. As DNA, the CDR3 is TGTGCCAGCAAGGACAGGGCGCGGGATCAGCCCCAGCATTTT. Amino acids: CASKDRARDQPQHF.

The chain carries TRBV7-8 and TRBJ1-1; 11 bases are a match to TRBD1. CDR1 and CDR2 from the germline V gene are SGHVS and FQNEAQ. V dropped 5 bases and J dropped 3; count of bases not matched to a gene: 5. The CDR3 contains 15 residues. CDR3 coding DNA: TGTGCCAGCAGCCCCGGACAGGGGGCGGACACTGAAGCTTTCTTT. Translated: CASSPGQGADTEAFF. Variable domain in full (rest from reference TRBV7-8 and TRBJ1-1): GAGVSQSPRYKVAKRGQDVALRCDPISGHVSLFWYQQALGQGPEFLTYFQNEAQLDKSGLPSDRFFAERPEGSVSTLKIQRTQQEDSAVYLCASSPGQGADTEAFFGQGTRLTVV.

The rearrangement joins TRBV7-2 to TRBJ2-3, with a possible D match to TRBD1 (6 bases). Germline V lookup: CDR1 SGHTA, CDR2 FQGNSA. This CDR3 region has 14 residues. V was trimmed by 4 bases and J by 2 bases, leaving 10 bases between them. CDR3 region: CASSSDRYTDTQYF. Here the CDR3 DNA reads TGTGCCAGCAGCTCGGACAGATACACAGATACGCAGTATTTT.

The chain has TRBV7-2 and TRBJ2-6; D is unclear. The V and J ends lost 5 bases and 3 bases respectively, with 8 bases between them. This CDR3 is 14 amino acids long. CDR1 is SGHTA, CDR2 FQGNSA, per germline. The CDR3 loop is CASSLVYGANVLTF. The CDR3, as DNA: TGTGCCAGCAGCCTAGTTTATGGGGCCAACGTCCTGACTTTC.

The chain couples TRBV24-1 to TRBJ2-3, with unresolved D. Looked up from germline, CDR1 is KGHDR and CDR2 is SFDVKD. V gave up 0 bases and J gave up 2 bases, with 2 bases separating them. The CDR3 has 13 amino acids. CDR3 coding DNA: TGTGCCACCAGTGATTTGTACACAGATACGCAGTATTTT. Translating gives CATSDLYTDTQYF.

The rearrangement joins TRBV2 to TRBJ1-1, with 7 bases fitting TRBD1. Germline CDR1 is SNHLY and CDR2 is FYNNEI. The CDR3 spans 13 residues. The trim removed 6 bases at V and 2 bases at J, leaving 3 bases unmatched. CDR3 sequence (DNA): TGTGCCAGCAGCGCAGGGGGAAACACTGAAGCTTTCTTT. This gives the protein CASSAGGNTEAFF.